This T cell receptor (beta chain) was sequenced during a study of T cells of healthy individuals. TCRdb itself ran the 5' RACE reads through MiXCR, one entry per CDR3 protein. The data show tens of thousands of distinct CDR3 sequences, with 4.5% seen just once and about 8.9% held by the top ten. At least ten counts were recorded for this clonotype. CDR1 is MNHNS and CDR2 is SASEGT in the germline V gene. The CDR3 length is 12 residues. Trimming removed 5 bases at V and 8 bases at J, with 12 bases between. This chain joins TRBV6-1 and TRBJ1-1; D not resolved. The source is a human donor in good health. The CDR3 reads CASSPRGREAFF. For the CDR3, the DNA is TGTGCCAGCAGTCCACGTGGTAGGGAAGCTTTCTTT.